This TCR beta chain was captured in a study of blood T cell repertoires in COVID-19. Study information: There were acute and convalescent COVID-19 samples, and they came from the United States, Italy and Spain.

V trimming: 4 bases; J trimming: 3 bases; junction bases outside the gene matches: 10. Germline loops: CDR1 LGHDT, CDR2 YNNKEL (reference sequence). This CDR3 has 18 residues. Source study methods: Amplification of reference gene primers provided the estimated nucleated cell counts. Repertoires were generated with immunoSEQ multiplex PCR, while TCRdb's copy carries only in-frame clones and drops some. That table is the source of V, J and clone size, and D and trimming were worked out from the DNA. Of under 250,000 clones in the sample, 83% were seen once. Across about two dozen US areas, participants ranged in age from about 18 to 100 years. Grouping used clinical history reported by participants in a survey and questionnaire.

The chain is built from TRBV3-1 (or the pseudogene TRBV3-2) and TRBJ2-1; TRBD2 matches 12 bases. Sequenced: PBMCs or T cells enriched from blood (not recorded which). The TCR originated in a woman aged 40 to 50 who had been exposed to COVID-19. In DNA form, the CDR3 reads TGTGCCAGCAGCCCGTTCCCTAGCGGGGGGGCCCTCTACAATGAGCAGTTCTTC. Protein: CASSPFPSGGALYNEQFF.